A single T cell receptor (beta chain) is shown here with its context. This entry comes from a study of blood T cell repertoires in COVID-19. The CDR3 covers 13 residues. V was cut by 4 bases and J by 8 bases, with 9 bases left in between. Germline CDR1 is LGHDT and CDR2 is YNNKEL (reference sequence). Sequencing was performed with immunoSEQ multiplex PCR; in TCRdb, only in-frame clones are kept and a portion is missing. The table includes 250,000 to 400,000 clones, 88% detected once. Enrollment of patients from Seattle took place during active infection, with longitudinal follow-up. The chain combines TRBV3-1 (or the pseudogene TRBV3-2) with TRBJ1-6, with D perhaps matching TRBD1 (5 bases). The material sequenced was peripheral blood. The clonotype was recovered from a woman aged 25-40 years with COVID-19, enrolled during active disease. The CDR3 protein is CASSLSTDSPLHF. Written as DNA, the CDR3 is TGTGCCAGCAGCCTCTCGACAGATTCACCCCTCCACTTT.